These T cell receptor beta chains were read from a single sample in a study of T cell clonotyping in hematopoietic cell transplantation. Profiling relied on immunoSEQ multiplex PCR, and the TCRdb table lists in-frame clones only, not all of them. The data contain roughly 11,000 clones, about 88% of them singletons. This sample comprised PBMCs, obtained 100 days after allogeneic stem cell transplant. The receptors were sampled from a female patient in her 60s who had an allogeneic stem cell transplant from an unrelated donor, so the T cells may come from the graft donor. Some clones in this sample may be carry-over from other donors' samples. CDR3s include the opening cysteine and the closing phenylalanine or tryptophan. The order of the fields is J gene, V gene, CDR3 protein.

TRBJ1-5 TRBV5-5 CASSLDSPSNQPQHF
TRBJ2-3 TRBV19 CASSQLRGRGDTQYF
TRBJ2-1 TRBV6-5 CASSPDEGRYNEQFF
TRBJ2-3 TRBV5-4 CASSASGHNPDTQYF
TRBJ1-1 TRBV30 CAWGVTEAFF
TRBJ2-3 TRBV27 CASSYGLAPTDTQYF
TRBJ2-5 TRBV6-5 CASSYGPGGVETQYF
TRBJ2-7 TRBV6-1 CASGGDRGSRDEQYF
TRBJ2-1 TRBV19 CASSLNGDPSYNEQFF
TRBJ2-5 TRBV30 CAWSPSWETQYF
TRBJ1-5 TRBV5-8 CASSPGGDSNQPQHF
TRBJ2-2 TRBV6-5 CAIQSSRGHGELFF
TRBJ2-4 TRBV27 CASSLLLGDIQYF
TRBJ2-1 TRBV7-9 CASSLAQVAERNEQFF
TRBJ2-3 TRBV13 CASSASLGTQYF
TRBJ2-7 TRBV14 CASSQVLGGSSYEQYF
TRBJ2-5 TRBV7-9 CASSLRAGMETQYF
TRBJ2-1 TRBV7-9 CASSPGQGADYNEQFF
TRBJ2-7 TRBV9 CASGSTNEQYF
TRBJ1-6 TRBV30 CAWSPGQENSPLHF
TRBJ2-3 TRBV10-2 CASSVGTPTDTQYF
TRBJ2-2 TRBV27 CASTPPGGLNTGELFF
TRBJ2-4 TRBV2 CASPGLDSLNIQYF
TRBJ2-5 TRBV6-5 CASSYSQDTFPETQYF
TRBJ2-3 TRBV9 CASSAITGVGDTQYF
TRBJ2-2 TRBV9 CASSPLETGMTGELFF
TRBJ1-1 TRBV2 CASRNQEGTEAFF
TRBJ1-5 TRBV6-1 CASSERRSGLSVYSNQPQHF
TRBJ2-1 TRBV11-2 CASSQLQGIRYNEQFF
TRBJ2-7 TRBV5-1 CASSLAGLWEQYF
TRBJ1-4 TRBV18 CASSPFWTLEKLFF
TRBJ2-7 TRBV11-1 CASSLKGAGGYEQYF
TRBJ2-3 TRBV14 CASSQDPEGGGLTDTQYF
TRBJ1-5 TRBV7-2 CASSTDYQPQHF
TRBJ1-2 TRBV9 CASSVSQNYGYTF
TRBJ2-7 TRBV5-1 CASSLDGLAGGDYEQYF
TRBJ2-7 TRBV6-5 CASGTSGSYEQYF
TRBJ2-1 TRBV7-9 CASSGEDQGSSYNEQFF
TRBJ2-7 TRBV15 CATSRDLLEGSYEQYF
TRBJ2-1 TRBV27 CASSPRGREQFF
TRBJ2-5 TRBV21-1 CAEQGDRVETQYF
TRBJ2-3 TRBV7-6 CASSLSLPTSGKIDTQYF
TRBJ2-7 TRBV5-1 CASSPQATGRGEQYF
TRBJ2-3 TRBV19 CASSSVRGDTQYF
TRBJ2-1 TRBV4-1 CASSQSLAPNEQFF
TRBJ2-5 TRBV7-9 CASSQARGGGQETQYF
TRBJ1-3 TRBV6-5 CASSTTNSGNTIYF